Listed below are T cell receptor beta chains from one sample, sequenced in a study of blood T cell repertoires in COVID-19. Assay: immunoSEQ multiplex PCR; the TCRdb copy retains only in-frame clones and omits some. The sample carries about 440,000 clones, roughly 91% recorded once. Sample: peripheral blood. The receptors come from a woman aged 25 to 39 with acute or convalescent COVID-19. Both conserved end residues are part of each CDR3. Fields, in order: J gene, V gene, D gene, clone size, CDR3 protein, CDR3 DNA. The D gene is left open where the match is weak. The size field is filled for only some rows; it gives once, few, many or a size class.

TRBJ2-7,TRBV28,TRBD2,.,CASSLAGASYEQYF,TGTGCCAGCAGCTTAGCGGGGGCCTCCTACGAGCAGTACTTC
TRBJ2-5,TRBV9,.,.,CASSQGQPGHQETQYF,TGTGCCAGCAGCCAAGGACAACCTGGACACCAAGAGACCCAGTACTTC
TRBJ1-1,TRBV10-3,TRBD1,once,CAISVRQGNTEAFF,TGTGCCATCAGTGTGAGACAGGGGAACACTGAAGCTTTCTTT
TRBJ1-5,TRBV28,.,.,CASSLRGRGQPQHF,TGTGCCAGCAGTTTACGGGGCAGGGGACAGCCCCAGCATTTT
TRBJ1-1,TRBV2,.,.,CASEGNTEAFF,TGTGCCAGCGAGGGGAACACTGAAGCTTTCTTT
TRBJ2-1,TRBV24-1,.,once,CATSDPTGGNEQFF,TGTGCCACCAGTGATCCGACAGGAGGCAATGAGCAGTTCTTC
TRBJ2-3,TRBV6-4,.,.,CASSEEAGPTDTQYF,TGTGCCAGCAGTGAGGAGGCGGGCCCCACAGATACGCAGTATTTT
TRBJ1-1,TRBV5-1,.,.,CASSLGDQGRNTEAFF,TGCGCCAGCAGCTTGGGGGATCAGGGGAGGAACACTGAAGCTTTCTTT
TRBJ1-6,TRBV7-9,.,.,CASSSSQLPSYNSPLHF,TGTGCCAGCAGCAGTAGCCAACTCCCCTCCTATAATTCACCCCTCCACTTT
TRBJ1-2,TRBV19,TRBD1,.,CASRDRVSGYTF,TGTGCCAGCCGGGACAGGGTGTCTGGCTACACCTTC
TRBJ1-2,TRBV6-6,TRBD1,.,CASSYSQGGGYGYTF,TGTGCCAGCAGTTACTCGCAGGGGGGAGGCTATGGCTACACCTTC
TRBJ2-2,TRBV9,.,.,CASSVPGTNTGELFF,TGTGCCAGCAGCGTTCCAGGGACGAACACCGGGGAGCTGTTTTTT
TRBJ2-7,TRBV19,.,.,CASSSTAYEQYF,TGTGCCAGTAGTAGTACAGCCTACGAGCAGTACTTC
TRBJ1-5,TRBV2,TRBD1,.,CASSSDRGRGQPQHF,TGTGCCAGCAGCTCGGACAGGGGGCGCGGTCAGCCCCAGCATTTT
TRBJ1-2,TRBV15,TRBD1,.,CATSGGIRDRGYGYTF,TGTGCCACCAGCGGGGGTATCCGGGACAGGGGATATGGCTACACCTTC
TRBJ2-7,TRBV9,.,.,CASSVGGGHNYEQYF,TGTGCCAGCAGCGTAGGCGGGGGACACAACTACGAGCAGTACTTC
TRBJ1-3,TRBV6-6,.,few,CASRSSSSGNTIYF,TGTGCCAGCAGGTCTAGTAGCTCTGGAAACACCATATATTTT
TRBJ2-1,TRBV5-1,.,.,CASSLLGGSLNEQFF,TGCGCCAGCAGCTTGTTGGGGGGTTCACTCAATGAGCAGTTCTTC
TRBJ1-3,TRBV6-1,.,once,CASSDLGGGNTIYF,TGTGCCAGCAGTGATTTGGGGGGAGGAAACACCATATATTTT
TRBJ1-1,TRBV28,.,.,CASTPPFAIAEAFF,TGTGCCAGCACGCCCCCGTTCGCGATTGCTGAAGCTTTCTTT
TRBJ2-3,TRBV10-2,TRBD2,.,CASSGSGGADTQYF,TGCGCCAGCAGTGGTAGCGGGGGGGCAGATACGCAGTATTTT
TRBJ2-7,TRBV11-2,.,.,CASSHRGTYEQYF,TGTGCCAGCAGCCATCGAGGAACCTACGAGCAGTACTTC
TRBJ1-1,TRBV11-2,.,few,CASISPDTEAFF,TGTGCCAGCATCTCGCCAGACACTGAAGCTTTCTTT
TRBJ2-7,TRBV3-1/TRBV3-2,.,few,CASSQDSSLGLRRDEQYF,TGTGCCAGCAGCCAAGACTCTTCCCTAGGACTGCGCCGGGACGAGCAGTACTTC
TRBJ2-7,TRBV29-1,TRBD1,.,CSVATGSEQYF,TGCAGCGTTGCGACAGGGAGCGAGCAGTACTTC
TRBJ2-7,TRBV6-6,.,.,CASSYSVREQYF,TGTGCCAGCAGTTACTCTGTCCGGGAGCAGTACTTC
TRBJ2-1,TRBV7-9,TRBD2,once,CASSSSGLGAGDNEQFF,TGTGCCAGCAGCTCCTCCGGGCTGGGAGCGGGGGATAATGAGCAGTTCTTC
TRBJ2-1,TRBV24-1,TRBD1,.,CATSVGQGAGNEQFF,TGTGCCACCAGTGTTGGGCAGGGGGCAGGCAATGAGCAGTTCTTC
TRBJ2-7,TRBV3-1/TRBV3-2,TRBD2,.,CASSQGPGGTEQYF,TGTGCCAGCAGCCAAGGCCCCGGGGGGACCGAGCAGTACTTC
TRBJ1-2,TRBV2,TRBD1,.,CASSDLGTGGNGYTF,TGTGCCAGCAGTGATCTTGGGACAGGGGGAAATGGCTACACCTTC
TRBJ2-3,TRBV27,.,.,CASTPLLSTDTQYF,TGTGCCAGCACCCCACTATTGAGCACAGATACGCAGTATTTT
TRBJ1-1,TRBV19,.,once,CASSIGRGGPFSRNTEAFF,TGTGCCAGTAGTATAGGGAGGGGGGGACCTTTTAGCCGAAACACTGAAGCTTTCTTT
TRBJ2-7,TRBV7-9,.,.,CASSSNYEQYF,TGTGCCAGCAGCTCAAACTACGAGCAGTACTTC
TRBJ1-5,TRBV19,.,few,CASNSRNQPQHF,TGTGCCAGTAATAGCCGCAATCAGCCCCAGCATTTT
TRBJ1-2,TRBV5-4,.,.,CASPDNAHYGYTF,TGTGCCAGCCCGGACAACGCCCACTATGGCTACACCTTC
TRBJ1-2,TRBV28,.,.,CASRPPFNSGGGYTF,TGTGCCAGCAGACCCCCCTTTAACTCTGGAGGGGGCTACACCTTC
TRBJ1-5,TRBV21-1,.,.,CASSRDRGGQPQHF,TGTGCCAGCAGCAGAGACAGGGGCGGCCAGCCCCAGCATTTT
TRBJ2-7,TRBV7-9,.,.,CASSPSGLTYEQYF,TGTGCCAGCAGCCCCTCTGGACTAACCTACGAGCAGTACTTC
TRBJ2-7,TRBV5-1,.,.,CASSLDRYQYF,TGCGCCAGCAGCTTGGATCGGTATCAGTACTTC
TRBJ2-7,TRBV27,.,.,CASSLYSSDPYEQYF,TGTGCCAGCAGTTTATATTCGAGTGATCCCTACGAGCAGTACTTC
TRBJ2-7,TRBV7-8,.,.,CASSLAVYEQYF,TGTGCCAGCAGCTTAGCTGTATACGAGCAGTACTTC
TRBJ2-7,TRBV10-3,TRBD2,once,CAISVSGGEVYEQYF,TGTGCCATCAGTGTTAGCGGGGGGGAAGTCTACGAGCAGTACTTC
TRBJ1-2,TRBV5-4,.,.,CASSQGTPLYTF,TGTGCCAGCAGCCAAGGGACACCCCTCTACACCTTC
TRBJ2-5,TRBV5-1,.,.,CASSFSDGETQYF,TGCGCCAGCAGCTTTAGCGACGGGGAGACCCAGTACTTC
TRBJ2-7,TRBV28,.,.,CASSLGAWEQYF,TGTGCCAGCAGTTTAGGGGCTTGGGAGCAGTACTTC
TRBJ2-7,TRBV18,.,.,CASREQGEQYF,TGTGCCAGCCGCGAACAGGGAGAGCAGTACTTC
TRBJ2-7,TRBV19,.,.,CASSPGEEQYF,TGTGCCAGTAGTCCGGGTGAAGAGCAGTACTTC
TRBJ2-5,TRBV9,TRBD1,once,CASSATRQGWQETQYF,TGTGCCAGCAGCGCCACTAGACAGGGTTGGCAAGAGACCCAGTACTTC
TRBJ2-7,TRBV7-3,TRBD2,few,CASSFGLGSYEQYF,TGTGCCAGCAGCTTCGGACTAGGTTCCTACGAGCAGTACTTC
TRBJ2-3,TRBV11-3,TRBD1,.,CASSLGRGNTDTQYF,TGTGCCAGCAGCTTAGGCAGGGGGAACACAGATACGCAGTATTTT
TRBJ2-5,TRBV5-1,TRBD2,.,CASRPLASGIETQYF,TGCGCCAGCAGGCCATTGGCTAGCGGGATTGAGACCCAGTACTTC
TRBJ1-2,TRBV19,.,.,CASSIGRIPYGYTF,TGTGCCAGTAGTATAGGGCGGATCCCCTATGGCTACACCTTC
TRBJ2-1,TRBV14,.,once,CASSQQLANEQFF,TGTGCCAGCAGCCAACAACTAGCAAACGAGCAGTTCTTC
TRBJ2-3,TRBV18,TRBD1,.,CASSLRQGTDTQYF,TGTGCCAGCTCACTTAGACAGGGAACAGATACGCAGTATTTT
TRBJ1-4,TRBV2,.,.,CASGKDTTALFF,TGTGCCAGCGGAAAAGATACGACAGCCTTGTTTTTT